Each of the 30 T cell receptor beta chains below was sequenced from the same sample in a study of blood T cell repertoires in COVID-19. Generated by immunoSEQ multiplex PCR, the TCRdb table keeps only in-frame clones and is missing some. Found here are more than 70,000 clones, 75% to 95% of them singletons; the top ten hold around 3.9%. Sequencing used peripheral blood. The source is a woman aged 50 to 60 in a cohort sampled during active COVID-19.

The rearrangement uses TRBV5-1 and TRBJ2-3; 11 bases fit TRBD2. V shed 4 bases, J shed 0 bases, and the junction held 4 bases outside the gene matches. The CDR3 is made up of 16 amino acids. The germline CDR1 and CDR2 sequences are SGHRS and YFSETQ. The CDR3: CASSTRLAGSTDTQYF. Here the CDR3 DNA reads TGCGCCAGCAGCACAAGACTAGCGGGGAGCACAGATACGCAGTATTTT.

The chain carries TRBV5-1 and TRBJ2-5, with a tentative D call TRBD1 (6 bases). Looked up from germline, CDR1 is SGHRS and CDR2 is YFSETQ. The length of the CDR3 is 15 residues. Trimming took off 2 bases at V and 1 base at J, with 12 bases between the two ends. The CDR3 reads CASSLSTGFQETQYF. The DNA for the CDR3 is TGCGCCAGCAGCTTAAGTACAGGGTTCCAAGAGACCCAGTACTTC. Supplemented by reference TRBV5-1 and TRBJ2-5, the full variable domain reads KAGVTQTPRYLIKTRGQQVTLSCSPISGHRSVSWYQQTPGQGLQFLFEYFSETQRNKGNFPGRFSGRQFSNSRSEMNVSTLELGDSALYLCASSLSTGFQETQYFGPGTRLLVL.

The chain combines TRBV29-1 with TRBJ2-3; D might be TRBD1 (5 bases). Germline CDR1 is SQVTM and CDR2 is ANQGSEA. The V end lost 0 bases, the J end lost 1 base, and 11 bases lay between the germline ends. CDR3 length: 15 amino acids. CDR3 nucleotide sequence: TGCAGCGTTGAAGATCCGAAAGGGGGCACAGATACGCAGTATTTT. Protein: CSVEDPKGGTDTQYF.

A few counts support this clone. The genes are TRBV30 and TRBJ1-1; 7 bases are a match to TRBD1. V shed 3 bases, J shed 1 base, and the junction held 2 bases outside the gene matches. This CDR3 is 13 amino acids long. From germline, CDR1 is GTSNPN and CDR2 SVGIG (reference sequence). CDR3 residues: CAWSGQANTEAFF. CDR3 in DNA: TGTGCCTGGAGCGGACAGGCGAACACTGAAGCTTTCTTT.

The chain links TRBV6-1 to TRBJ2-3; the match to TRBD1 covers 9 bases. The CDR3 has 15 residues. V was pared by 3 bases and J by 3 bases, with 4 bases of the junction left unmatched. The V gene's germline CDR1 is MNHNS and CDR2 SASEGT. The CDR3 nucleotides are TGTGCCAGCAGTGACCCGGACAGGGGTACAGATACGCAGTATTTT. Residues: CASSDPDRGTDTQYF.

The CDR3 reads CASSQDQDSYYRTQHF. CDR3 bases: TGCGCCAGCAGCCAAGATCAGGACAGCTACTATAGAACCCAGCATTTT. This chain connects TRBV4-1 to TRBJ1-5; D possibly corresponds to TRBD1 (6 bases). Trimming removed 0 bases from V and 11 bases from J, with 20 bases in between. Germline V lookup: CDR1 MGHRA, CDR2 YSYEKL. CDR3 length: 16 amino acids.

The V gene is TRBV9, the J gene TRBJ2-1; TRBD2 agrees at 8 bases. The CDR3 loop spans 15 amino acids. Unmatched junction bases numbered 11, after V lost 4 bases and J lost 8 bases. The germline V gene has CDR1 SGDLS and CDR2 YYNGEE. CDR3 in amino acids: CASSSFGTRGDEQFF. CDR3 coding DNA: TGTGCCAGCAGCTCCTTTGGGACTAGAGGAGATGAGCAGTTCTTC.

The CDR3 protein is CASSRDRVNGYTF. In DNA form, the CDR3 reads TGCGCCAGCAGCCGCGACAGGGTAAACGGCTACACCTTC. V and J are TRBV5-1 and TRBJ1-2; 7 bases match TRBD1. This CDR3 is built from 13 residues. V lost 4 bases to trimming and J lost 8 bases; unmatched junction nucleotides: 8. Per germline, CDR1 SGHRS and CDR2 YFSETQ.

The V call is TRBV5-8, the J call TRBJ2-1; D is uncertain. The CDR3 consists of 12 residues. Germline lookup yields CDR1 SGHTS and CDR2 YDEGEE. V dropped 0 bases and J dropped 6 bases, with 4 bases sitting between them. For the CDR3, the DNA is TGTGCCAGCAGCTTGGACGGCAATGAGCAGTTCTTC. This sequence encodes CASSLDGNEQFF.

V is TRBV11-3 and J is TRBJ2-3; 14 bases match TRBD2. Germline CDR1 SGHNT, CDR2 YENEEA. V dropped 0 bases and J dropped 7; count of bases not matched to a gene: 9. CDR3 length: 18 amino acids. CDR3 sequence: CASSLDGRLAGGPNTQYF. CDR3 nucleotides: TGTGCCAGCAGCTTAGATGGGAGACTAGCGGGAGGGCCGAATACGCAGTATTTT.

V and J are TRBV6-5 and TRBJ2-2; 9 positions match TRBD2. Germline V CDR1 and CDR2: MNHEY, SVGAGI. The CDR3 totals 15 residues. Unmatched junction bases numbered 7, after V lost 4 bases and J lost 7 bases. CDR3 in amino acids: CASSLAGVPVGELFF. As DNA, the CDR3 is TGTGCCAGCAGTTTAGCGGGAGTACCCGTCGGGGAGCTGTTTTTT.

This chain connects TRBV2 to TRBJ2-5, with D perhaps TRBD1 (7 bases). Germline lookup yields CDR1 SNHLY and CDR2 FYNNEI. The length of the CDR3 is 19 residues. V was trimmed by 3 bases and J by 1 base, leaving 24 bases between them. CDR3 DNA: TGTGCCAGCAGTGAGCACGACAGGGCAGCGGGTAAAGGCCAAGAGACCCAGTACTTC. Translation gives CASSEHDRAAGKGQETQYF.

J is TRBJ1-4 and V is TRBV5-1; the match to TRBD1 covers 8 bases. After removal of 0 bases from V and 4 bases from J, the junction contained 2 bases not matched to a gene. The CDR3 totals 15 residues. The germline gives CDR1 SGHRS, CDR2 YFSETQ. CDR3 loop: CASSLGTGRNEKLFF. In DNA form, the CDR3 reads TGCGCCAGCAGCTTGGGGACAGGGCGTAATGAAAAACTGTTTTTT.

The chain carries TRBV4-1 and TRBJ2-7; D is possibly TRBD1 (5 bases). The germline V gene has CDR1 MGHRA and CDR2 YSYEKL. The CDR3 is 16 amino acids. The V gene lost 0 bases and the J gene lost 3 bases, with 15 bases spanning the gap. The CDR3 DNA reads TGCGCCAGCAGCCAAGATTTCAAACGGACATACTACGAGCAGTACTTC. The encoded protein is CASSQDFKRTYYEQYF.

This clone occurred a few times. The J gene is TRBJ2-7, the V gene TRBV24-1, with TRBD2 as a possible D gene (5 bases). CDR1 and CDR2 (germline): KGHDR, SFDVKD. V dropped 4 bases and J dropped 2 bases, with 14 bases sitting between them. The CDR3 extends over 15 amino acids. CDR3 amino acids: CATSDHGGQTYEQYF. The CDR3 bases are TGTGCCACCAGTGACCACGGCGGGCAGACCTACGAGCAGTACTTC.

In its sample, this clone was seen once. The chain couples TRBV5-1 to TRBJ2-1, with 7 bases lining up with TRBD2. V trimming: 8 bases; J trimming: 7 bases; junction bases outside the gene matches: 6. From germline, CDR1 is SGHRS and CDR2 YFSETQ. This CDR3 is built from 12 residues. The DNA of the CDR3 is TGCGCCAGGGGCTGGGAGGGGAATGAGCAGTTCTTC. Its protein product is CARGWEGNEQFF.

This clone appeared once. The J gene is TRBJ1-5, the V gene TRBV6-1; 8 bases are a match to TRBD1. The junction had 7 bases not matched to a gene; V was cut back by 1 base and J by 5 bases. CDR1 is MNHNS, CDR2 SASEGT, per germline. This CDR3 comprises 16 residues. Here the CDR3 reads CASSEVLTGGHQPQHF. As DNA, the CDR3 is TGTGCCAGCAGTGAAGTTTTAACAGGGGGACATCAGCCCCAGCATTTT.

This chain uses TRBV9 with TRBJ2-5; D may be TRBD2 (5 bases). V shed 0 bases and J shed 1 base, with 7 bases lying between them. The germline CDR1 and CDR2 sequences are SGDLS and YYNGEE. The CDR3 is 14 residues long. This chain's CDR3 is CASSVAGSQETQYF. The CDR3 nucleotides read TGTGCCAGCAGCGTAGCTGGGAGCCAAGAGACCCAGTACTTC. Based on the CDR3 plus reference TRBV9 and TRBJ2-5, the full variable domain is DSGVTQTPKHLITATGQRVTLRCSPRSGDLSVYWYQQSLDQGLQFLIQYYNGEERAKGNILERFSAQQFPDLHSELNLSSLELGDSALYFCASSVAGSQETQYFGPGTRLLVL.

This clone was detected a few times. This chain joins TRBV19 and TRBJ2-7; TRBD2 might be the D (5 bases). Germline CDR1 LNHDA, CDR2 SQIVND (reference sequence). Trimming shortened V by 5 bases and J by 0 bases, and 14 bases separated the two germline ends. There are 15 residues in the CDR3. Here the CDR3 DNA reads TGTGCCAGTAGTTTCACCGGGGTAAACTCCTACGAGCAGTACTTC. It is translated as CASSFTGVNSYEQYF. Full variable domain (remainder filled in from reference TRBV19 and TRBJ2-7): DGGITQSPKYLFRKEGQNVTLSCEQNLNHDAMYWYRQDPGQGLRLIYYSQIVNDFQKGDIAEGYSVSREKKESFPLTVTSAQKNPTAFYLCASSFTGVNSYEQYFGPGTRLTVT.

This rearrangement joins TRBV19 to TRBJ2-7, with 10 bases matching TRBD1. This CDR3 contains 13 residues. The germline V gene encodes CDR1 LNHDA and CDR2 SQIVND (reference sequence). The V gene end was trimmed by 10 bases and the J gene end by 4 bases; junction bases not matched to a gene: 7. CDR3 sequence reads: CATGQGEGYEQYF. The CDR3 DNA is TGTGCCACCGGACAGGGGGAGGGTTACGAGCAGTACTTC.

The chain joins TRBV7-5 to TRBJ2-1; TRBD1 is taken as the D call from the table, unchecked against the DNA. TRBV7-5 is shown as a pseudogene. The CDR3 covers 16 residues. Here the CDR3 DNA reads TGTGCCAGAAGCACAAACATTCGTAAGGGGAACAATGAGCAGTTCTTC. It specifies CARSTNIRKGNNEQFF.

CDR3 amino acids: CASSSGNQPQHF. CDR3 DNA sequence: TGTGCCAGCAGTAGCGGGAATCAGCCCCAGCATTTT. This sequence joins TRBV27 and TRBJ1-5; unclear D gene. CDR3 length: 12 residues. CDR1 is MNHEY and CDR2 is SMNVEV in the germline V gene (reference sequence). The ends were cut back, 5 bases at V and 4 bases at J, with 6 bases in the middle.

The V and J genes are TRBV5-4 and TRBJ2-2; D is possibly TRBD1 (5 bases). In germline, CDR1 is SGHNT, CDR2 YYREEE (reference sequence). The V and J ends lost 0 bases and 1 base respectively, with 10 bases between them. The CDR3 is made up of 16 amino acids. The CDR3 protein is CASSLESRVNTGELFF. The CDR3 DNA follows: TGTGCCAGCAGCTTGGAATCCAGGGTGAACACCGGGGAGCTGTTTTTT.

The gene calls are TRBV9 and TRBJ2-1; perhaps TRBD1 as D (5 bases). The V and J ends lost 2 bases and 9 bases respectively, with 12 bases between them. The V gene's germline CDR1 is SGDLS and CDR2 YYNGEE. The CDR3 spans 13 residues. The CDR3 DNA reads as TGTGCCAGCAGCGTTTATACAGGCGGTGAGCAGTTCTTC. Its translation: CASSVYTGGEQFF.

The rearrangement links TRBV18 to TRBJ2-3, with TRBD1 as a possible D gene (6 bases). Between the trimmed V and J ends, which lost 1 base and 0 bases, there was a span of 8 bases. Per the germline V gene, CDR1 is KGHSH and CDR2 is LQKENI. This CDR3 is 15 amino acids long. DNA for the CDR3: TGTGCCAGCTCACCACAGCAGGGGAGCACAGATACGCAGTATTTT. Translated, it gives CASSPQQGSTDTQYF. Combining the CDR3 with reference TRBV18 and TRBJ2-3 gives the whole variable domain NAGVMQNPRHLVRRRGQEARLRCSPMKGHSHVYWYRQLPEEGLKFMVYLQKENIIDESGMPKERFSAEFPKEGPSILRIQQVVRGDSAAYFCASSPQQGSTDTQYFGPGTRLTVL.

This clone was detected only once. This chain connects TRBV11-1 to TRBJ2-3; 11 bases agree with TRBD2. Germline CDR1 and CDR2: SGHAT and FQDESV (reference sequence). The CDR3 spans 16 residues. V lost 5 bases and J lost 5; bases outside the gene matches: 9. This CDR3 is CASSLSGRAGEDTQYF. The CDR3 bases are TGTGCCAGCAGCCTTAGCGGGAGGGCCGGTGAAGATACGCAGTATTTT.

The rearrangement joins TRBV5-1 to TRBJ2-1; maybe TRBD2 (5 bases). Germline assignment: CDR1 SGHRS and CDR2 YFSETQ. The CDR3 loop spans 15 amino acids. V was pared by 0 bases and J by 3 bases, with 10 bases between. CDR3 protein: CASSLESGYYNEQFF. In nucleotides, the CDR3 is TGCGCCAGCAGCTTGGAAAGCGGCTACTACAATGAGCAGTTCTTC. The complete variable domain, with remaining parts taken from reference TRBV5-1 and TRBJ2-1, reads KAGVTQTPRYLIKTRGQQVTLSCSPISGHRSVSWYQQTPGQGLQFLFEYFSETQRNKGNFPGRFSGRQFSNSRSEMNVSTLELGDSALYLCASSLESGYYNEQFFGPGTRLTVL.

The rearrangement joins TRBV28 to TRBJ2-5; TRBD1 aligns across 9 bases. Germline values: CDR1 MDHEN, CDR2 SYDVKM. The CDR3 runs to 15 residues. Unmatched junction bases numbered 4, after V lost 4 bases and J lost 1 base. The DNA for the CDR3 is TGTGCCAGCAGTTCGGGACAGGGCCCCCAAGAGACCCAGTACTTC. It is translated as CASSSGQGPQETQYF. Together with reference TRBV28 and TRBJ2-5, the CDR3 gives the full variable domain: DVKVTQSSRYLVKRTGEKVFLECVQDMDHENMFWYRQDPGLGLRLIYFSYDVKMKEKGDIPEGYSVSREKKERFSLILESASTNQTSMYLCASSSGQGPQETQYFGPGTRLLVL.

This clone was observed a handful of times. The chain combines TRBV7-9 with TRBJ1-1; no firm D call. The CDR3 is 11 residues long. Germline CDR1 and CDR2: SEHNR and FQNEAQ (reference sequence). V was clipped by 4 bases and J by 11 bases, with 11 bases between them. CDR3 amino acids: CASSSTIAAFF. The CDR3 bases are TGTGCCAGCAGCTCTACGATCGCGGCTTTCTTT.

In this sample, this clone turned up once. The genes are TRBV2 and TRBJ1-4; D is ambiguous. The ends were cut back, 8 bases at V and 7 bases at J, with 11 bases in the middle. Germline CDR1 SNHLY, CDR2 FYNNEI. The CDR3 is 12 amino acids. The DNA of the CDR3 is TGTGCCAGCGGCGGGGTGGGTGAAAAACTGTTTTTT. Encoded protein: CASGGVGEKLFF.